This T cell receptor (beta chain) was recovered during a study of identical twins (dated by TCRdb to the mid-2010s). As for the study more broadly: TCR alpha and beta repertoires from monozygotic twins, unrelated adults of various ages and cord blood were deep-sequenced to test whether fetal clonotypes persist. To rule out contamination, replicate twin experiments were performed at different times with different library preparation protocols.

CDR3 length: 15 amino acids, cysteine to phenylalanine. Only the CDR3 region is kept as DNA, spanning 45 bases read in frame from base 1. Looking up the germline V gene (reference sequence) yields CDR1 LGHDT and CDR2 YNNKEL. The V and J ends are trimmed by 2 bases and 4 bases, leaving 14 bases between them. On the study overall, not on this receptor specifically: Because the same donors could not be followed over many years, the conclusions relied on cross-sectional statistical analysis. Abundant cord blood beta clonotypes carried fewer insertions; young adult naive repertoires showed a weaker similar trend, while memory repertoires showed none. In beta out-of-frame sequences, excess twin sharing was weaker, because having fewer shared sequences lowered the signal-to-noise ratio. Compared with coincidental sharing between unrelated individuals, out-of-frame TCR alpha sequences shared between twins showed an excess of sequences with low generation probability. Recombination models systematically underestimated out-of-frame TCR alpha sharing in monozygotic twins but agreed with sharing between unrelated individuals. Zero-insertion analyses could be partly confounded by invariant T cells such as MAIT and iNKT, although diverse VJ usage argued against such confounding for most clonotypes.

This clonotype came up a few times. The clone's antigen remains unknown. Per-base qualities were not stored, and no clone one base away is much larger. Only healthy Caucasian donors were included. The twin cohort comprised three pairs of female monozygotic twins, all aged about 18 to 29 years. Peripheral blood mononuclear cells were used as the source from which RNA for TCR libraries was isolated. Library method: 5' RACE. Data came from an Illumina HiSeq 2000. Template switching introduced a universal primer binding site; the final cDNA contained a unique molecular identifier, enabling accurate counting of TCR cDNA molecules. First-strand cDNA for TCR alpha and beta chains was synthesized from specific primers in the conserved constant-segment region. Each cDNA library was double barcoded, with a SMART-Mk sample barcode plus Illumina barcodes, to control for contamination. TruSeq adapter sequences along with Illumina sample barcodes were introduced in two successive PCR steps. TCR alpha and beta cDNA libraries were sequenced on the Illumina HiSeq platform with custom primers. In the source study's methods: MiGEC processed the raw reads to extract unique molecular identifiers, while MiXCR was used to determine the CDR3 positions. For each individual, recombination models were inferred using an EM algorithm with the repgenHMM and IGoR tools. The analysis of shared clonotypes was done with the tcR package in R, with sharing normalized by the product of cloneset sizes. Out-of-frame nonproductive sequences were analyzed to study raw recombination free of thymic and clonal selection effects. The public reads were reprocessed in TCRdb via fastp at Q25 and MiXCR, keeping in-frame beta chains. Here each entry gathers all rows of one CDR3 protein and keeps the most common genes and DNA. These V and J calls are TCRdb output, not the study's own analysis. Within this sample are about 890,000 distinct CDR3 sequences, with 9% to 15% of them counted one time only. Around 1.6% of the sample lies in the top ten.

These same data were also listed under a study on yellow fever vaccine responses in identical twins. Per the second study: The authors reported that the T cell response to vaccination in identical twins appeared partly convergent and partly personalized. In identical twins, the study followed T cell clones that responded to the vaccine with precision.

The receptor comes from a woman aged 18 to 35 in good health. Specimen: PBMCs. The chain employs TRBV3-1 and TRBJ1-1; TRBD1 is a weak D gene call, 6 bases matching. CDR3 sequence: CASSQLRGGSTEAFF. The nucleotide sequence reads TGTGCCAGCAGCCAACTAAGGGGGGGCAGCACTGAAGCTTTCTTT.